The 32 T cell receptor beta chains below were found in one sample sequenced in a study of blood T cell repertoires in COVID-19. Repertoires were generated with immunoSEQ multiplex PCR, while TCRdb's copy carries only in-frame clones and drops some. The sample lists 200,000 to 300,000 clones, about 90% occurring once. The specimen was peripheral blood. These TCRs come from a man aged 25-45 years with COVID-19, enrolled during active disease.

This rearrangement joins TRBV11-3 to TRBJ2-7, with a tentative D call TRBD2 (6 bases). The ends were cut back, 1 base at V and 3 bases at J, with 10 bases in the middle. The V gene's germline CDR1 is SGHNT and CDR2 YENEEA. CDR3 size: 14 residues. The CDR3 here is CASSLGGTHYEQYF. The CDR3 nucleotides are TGTGCCAGCAGCTTAGGCGGGACCCACTACGAGCAGTACTTC.

The chain joins TRBV19 to TRBJ1-3; the D gene is possibly TRBD1 (6 bases). Germline CDR1 and CDR2: LNHDA and SQIVND (reference sequence). Trimming stripped 7 bases from V and 0 bases from J, with 10 bases between. This CDR3 has 14 residues. CDR3 sequence (DNA): TGTGCCAGTAAAACAGGGATCTCTGGAAACACCATATATTTT. It yields the protein CASKTGISGNTIYF.

V is TRBV30 and J is TRBJ2-1; 7 nucleotides match TRBD1. The CDR3 has 13 residues. CDR1 is GTSNPN and CDR2 is SVGIG in the germline V gene (reference sequence). The junction had 8 bases not matched to a gene; V was cut back by 5 bases and J by 7 bases. CDR3 DNA: TGTGCCTGGGATCGGGACAGTGTTAATGAGCAGTTCTTC. Amino acid sequence: CAWDRDSVNEQFF. Using reference TRBV30 and TRBJ2-1 for the parts outside the CDR3, the full variable domain is SQTIHQWPATLVQPVGSPLSLECTVEGTSNPNLYWYRQAAGRGLQLLFYSVGIGQISSEVPQNLSASRPQDRQFILSSKKLLLSDSGFYLCAWDRDSVNEQFFGPGTRLTVL.

The rearrangement uses TRBV6-1 and TRBJ2-5; 10 nucleotides align to TRBD2. The ends lost 1 base at V and 4 bases at J; junction bases unmatched: 6. The germline CDR1 and CDR2 sequences are MNHNS and SASEGT. The CDR3 extends over 16 amino acids. CDR3 sequence: CASSEVISGGGETQYF. The CDR3 DNA reads TGTGCCAGCAGTGAAGTGATAAGCGGGGGGGGAGAGACCCAGTACTTC.

The sample holds one count of this clone. The chain has TRBV20-1 and TRBJ1-2; 9 bases are a match to TRBD1. Trimming cost V 8 bases and J 5 bases; bases outside gene matches: 3. This CDR3 is 11 amino acids long. The V gene's germline CDR1 is DFQATT and CDR2 SNEGSKA (reference sequence). This chain's CDR3 is CSSGTGYGYTF. The CDR3 nucleotides are TGCAGTTCCGGGACAGGGTATGGCTACACCTTC.

The chain carries TRBV9 and TRBJ1-6, with D uncertain. CDR1 is SGDLS and CDR2 is YYNGEE in the germline V gene. Between the trimmed V and J ends, which lost 2 bases and 7 bases, there was a span of 10 bases. The CDR3 sequence is 14 residues long. CDR3 sequence (DNA): TGTGCCAGCAGCGTGCAGGTCATGAATTCACCCCTCCACTTT. Translation gives CASSVQVMNSPLHF.

CDR3 bases: TGTGCCAGCAGTCCAGGGCAGTGGCGGTACACTGAAGCTTTCTTT. Translated, it gives CASSPGQWRYTEAFF. This chain links TRBV11-3 with TRBJ1-1, with a weak D call TRBD1 (5 bases). Germline lookup yields CDR1 SGHNT and CDR2 YENEEA. The CDR3 consists of 15 residues. Trimming left V 6 bases short and J 3 bases short, with 17 bases between.

The CDR3 nucleotides read TGTGCCAGCAGCCCAAGCGACTACCCACAAGAGACCCAGTACTTC. Its translation: CASSPSDYPQETQYF. J is TRBJ2-5 and V is TRBV7-3; perhaps TRBD2 as D (5 bases). This CDR3 spans 15 amino acids. Trimming stripped 5 bases from V and 2 bases from J, with 15 bases between. The germline V gene encodes CDR1 SGHTA and CDR2 FQGTGA. Together with reference TRBV7-3 and TRBJ2-5, the CDR3 gives the full variable domain: GAGVSQTPSNKVTEKGKYVELRCDPISGHTALYWYRQSLGQGPEFLIYFQGTGAADDSGLPNDRFFAVRPEGSVSTLKIQRTERGDSAVYLCASSPSDYPQETQYFGPGTRLLVL.

The gene calls are TRBV30 and TRBJ2-5; D possibly corresponds to TRBD1 (6 bases). The CDR3 consists of 16 residues. Germline loops: CDR1 GTSNPN, CDR2 SVGIG (reference sequence). Trimming removed 1 base at V and 5 bases at J, with 20 bases between. The CDR3 DNA sequence: TGTGCCTGGAGTGCCACCGCACAGGGTATTGGGGAGACCCAGTACTTC. This gives the protein CAWSATAQGIGETQYF.

The chain links TRBV19 to TRBJ1-1, with D perhaps matching TRBD1 (6 bases). CDR1 is LNHDA, CDR2 SQIVND, per germline (reference sequence). Between the trimmed V and J ends, which lost 3 bases and 2 bases, there was a span of 16 bases. This CDR3 region has 16 residues. CDR3 bases: TGTGCCAGTAGTATCTTACAGGGAGAATCCAACACTGAAGCTTTCTTT. Protein sequence: CASSILQGESNTEAFF.

The chain employs TRBV29-1 and TRBJ1-2, with TRBD1 as a possible D gene (6 bases). Germline V CDR1 and CDR2: SQVTM, ANQGSEA. Trimming cost V 6 bases and J 4 bases, with 12 bases left between them. CDR3 length: 12 amino acids. Written as DNA, the CDR3 is TGCAGCGTCGGCCAGGGGCCCTATGGCTACACCTTC. Translation: CSVGQGPYGYTF.

The chain links TRBV5-4 to TRBJ2-7; 16 bases agree with TRBD2. V gave up 3 bases and J gave up 4 bases; unmatched junction bases: 1. CDR1 and CDR2 from the germline V gene are SGHNT and YYREEE (reference sequence). CDR3 length: 15 residues. The CDR3 DNA follows: TGTGCCAGCAGCTCGGGACTAGCGGGGGGGTACGAGCAGTACTTC. Protein product: CASSSGLAGGYEQYF.

J is TRBJ1-1 and V is TRBV3-1 (or the pseudogene TRBV3-2); no clear D. There are 12 residues in the CDR3. Trimming stripped 4 bases from V and 7 bases from J, with 10 bases between. CDR1 LGHDT and CDR2 YNNKEL come from the germline V gene (reference sequence). The DNA for the CDR3 is TGTGCCAGCAGCCCATCACACCGTGAAGCTTTCTTT. Encoded protein: CASSPSHREAFF.

The chain has TRBV7-9 and TRBJ2-7, with 10 positions matching TRBD1. CDR3 length: 18 amino acids. J lost 3 bases, V lost 3 bases, and 14 bases had no gene match. CDR1 is SEHNR, CDR2 FQNEAQ, per germline (reference sequence). The CDR3 sequence is CASSLGGTGDRRIYEQYF. The CDR3 region has the DNA TGTGCCAGCAGCTTGGGGGGGACAGGGGACCGCAGAATCTACGAGCAGTACTTC.

Only one count was recorded for this clone. The V call is TRBV7-3, the J call TRBJ1-6, with D tentatively TRBD1 (6 bases). The V end lost 5 bases, the J end lost 7 bases, and 15 bases lay between the germline ends. Germline lookup yields CDR1 SGHTA and CDR2 FQGTGA. This CDR3 has 15 amino acids. CDR3 sequence (DNA): TGTGCCAGCAGCGTACAGGGTTTTGGGAATTCACCCCTCCACTTT. The encoded protein is CASSVQGFGNSPLHF.

The chain links TRBV7-2 to TRBJ1-5, with a tentative D call TRBD1 (6 bases). CDR1 and CDR2 from the germline V gene are SGHTA and FQGNSA. The V and J ends lost 5 bases and 1 base respectively, with 12 bases between them. This CDR3 contains 15 residues. Written as DNA, the CDR3 is TGTGCCAGCAGCCTTCAGGGGTTGAGCAATCAGCCCCAGCATTTT. Its protein product is CASSLQGLSNQPQHF.

The rearrangement joins TRBV6-5 to TRBJ1-5, with D possibly being TRBD1 (5 bases). Trimming pared 7 bases from V and 4 bases from J, leaving 14 bases between. Looked up from germline, CDR1 is MNHEY and CDR2 is SVGAGI. The CDR3 has 14 residues. The CDR3 DNA is TGTGCCAGCAAGGGACTTGGTGGGAATCAGCCCCAGCATTTT. Its translation: CASKGLGGNQPQHF.

V gene TRBV10-1 combines with J gene TRBJ2-3; the match to TRBD2 covers 9 bases. The CDR3 contains 15 residues. J lost 0 bases, V lost 4 bases, and 2 bases had no gene match. Germline-derived CDR1 and CDR2 are WNHNN and SYGVQD (reference sequence). The CDR3 loop is CASSASGVSTDTQYF. The CDR3 DNA reads TGCGCCAGCAGTGCTAGCGGGGTTAGCACAGATACGCAGTATTTT.

This chain connects TRBV6-1 to TRBJ2-5; D unresolved. From germline, CDR1 is MNHNS and CDR2 SASEGT. The CDR3 covers 16 residues. V was shortened by 1 base and J by 1 base, with 13 bases between the two germline ends. This chain's CDR3 is CASSEVGRTFQETQYF. CDR3 DNA: TGTGCCAGCAGTGAAGTTGGCAGAACATTCCAAGAGACCCAGTACTTC.

The chain links TRBV9 to TRBJ1-6; no clear D gene. From germline, CDR1 is SGDLS and CDR2 YYNGEE. The CDR3 loop spans 15 amino acids. The V and J ends lost 0 bases and 6 bases respectively, with 10 bases between them. The CDR3 loop reads CASSVVGVSNSPLHF. The CDR3 DNA follows: TGTGCCAGCAGCGTAGTCGGGGTCTCTAATTCACCCCTCCACTTT.

V gene TRBV5-1 combines with J gene TRBJ2-5; 7 bases map to TRBD1. The CDR3 is made up of 14 amino acids. After removal of 4 bases from V and 3 bases from J, the junction contained 6 bases not matched to a gene. The germline CDR1 and CDR2 sequences are SGHRS and YFSETQ. For the CDR3, the DNA is TGCGCCAGCAGCAGGGACAGCCAGAAAGAGACCCAGTACTTC. Protein: CASSRDSQKETQYF.

This chain joins TRBV6-5 and TRBJ1-1; 7 bases fit TRBD1. The CDR3 consists of 16 residues. CDR1 is MNHEY and CDR2 is SVGAGI in the germline V gene. V lost 0 bases to trimming and J lost 4 bases; unmatched junction nucleotides: 8. The CDR3 is CASSYSPPGGSTEAFF. CDR3 nucleotides: TGTGCCAGCAGTTACTCACCTCCAGGGGGATCCACTGAAGCTTTCTTT.

The genes are TRBV5-4 and TRBJ2-1; 8 bases line up with TRBD2. Germline V gene lookup returns CDR1 SGHNT and CDR2 YYREEE (reference sequence). V lost 0 bases and J lost 5; bases outside the gene matches: 4. This CDR3 region has 15 residues. The CDR3 region is CASSLGGGTNNEQFF. In nucleotides, the CDR3 is TGTGCCAGCAGCTTGGGCGGGGGGACTAACAATGAGCAGTTCTTC.

The gene calls are TRBV30 and TRBJ1-2, with D uncertain. The CDR3 covers 13 residues. Per the germline V gene, CDR1 is GTSNPN and CDR2 is SVGIG (reference sequence). Deletions cut 0 bases from V and 4 bases from J, with 9 bases between. CDR3 residues: CAWSVRLSYGYTF. In nucleotides, the CDR3 is TGTGCCTGGAGTGTACGCCTTAGCTATGGCTACACCTTC. Full variable domain (missing parts from reference TRBV30 and TRBJ1-2): SQTIHQWPATLVQPVGSPLSLECTVEGTSNPNLYWYRQAAGRGLQLLFYSVGIGQISSEVPQNLSASRPQDRQFILSSKKLLLSDSGFYLCAWSVRLSYGYTFGSGTRLTVV.

This sequence joins TRBV19 and TRBJ1-1, with D possibly being TRBD1 (6 bases). Per germline, CDR1 LNHDA and CDR2 SQIVND (reference sequence). The CDR3 covers 15 residues. V was shortened by 5 bases and J by 1 base, with 14 bases between the two germline ends. Here the CDR3 DNA reads TGTGCCAGTAGTGGAAGGGACAATTGGAACACTGAAGCTTTCTTT. Protein sequence: CASSGRDNWNTEAFF.

This chain connects TRBV7-3 to TRBJ2-3; TRBD2 aligns across 8 bases. Germline-derived CDR1 and CDR2 are SGHTA and FQGTGA. Unmatched junction bases numbered 5, after V lost 1 base and J lost 5 bases. The CDR3 runs to 15 residues. The CDR3 reads CASSLKRGGEDTQYF. DNA of the CDR3: TGTGCCAGCAGCTTAAAACGGGGGGGCGAAGATACGCAGTATTTT.

This clone came up a few times. This chain's CDR3 is CASSYSLPGRGHEQYF. The CDR3 DNA reads TGTGCCAGCAGTTACTCTCTCCCGGGCAGGGGCCACGAGCAGTACTTC. The gene calls are TRBV6-6 and TRBJ2-7; D is possibly TRBD1 (6 bases). The V end was cut by 0 bases, the J end by 5 bases, with 17 bases between. The CDR3 is 16 amino acids. Germline V gives CDR1 MNHNY, CDR2 SVGAGI (reference sequence).

This clone was picked up a small number of times. This chain uses TRBV5-5 with TRBJ2-6; TRBD2 matches 14 bases. V shed 4 bases, J shed 0 bases, and the junction held 3 bases outside the gene matches. The CDR3 loop spans 18 amino acids. The V gene's germline CDR1 is SGHKS and CDR2 YYEKEE (reference sequence). In nucleotides, the CDR3 is TGTGCCAGCAGCCGGACTAGCGGGGGGAGCTCTGGGGCCAACGTCCTGACTTTC. It translates to CASSRTSGGSSGANVLTF.

The chain links TRBV3-1 (or the pseudogene TRBV3-2) to TRBJ1-6; 7 bases are a match to TRBD1. Germline values: CDR1 LGHDT, CDR2 YNNKEL (reference sequence). Losses at the gene ends were 4 bases for V and 4 bases for J; bases not matched to a gene: 4. CDR3 length: 15 amino acids. CDR3 sequence reads: CASSRWDSYNSPLHF. Here the CDR3 DNA reads TGTGCCAGCAGCCGCTGGGACAGTTATAATTCACCCCTCCACTTT.

The chain employs TRBV3-1 (or the pseudogene TRBV3-2) and TRBJ2-1; D is uncertain. V lost 3 bases to trimming and J lost 12 bases, with 9 bases between them. The CDR3 sequence is 11 residues long. Germline V gene lookup returns CDR1 LGHDT and CDR2 YNNKEL (reference sequence). CDR3 bases: TGTGCCAGCAGCCAGAGGTCTCGGCAGTTCTTC. This sequence encodes CASSQRSRQFF.

This chain uses TRBV14 with TRBJ1-1; D unclear. CDR1 and CDR2 (germline): SGHDN, FVKESK. CDR3 length equals 19 residues. The V and J ends lost 0 bases and 4 bases respectively, with 24 bases between them. CDR3 in amino acids: CASSQDALRERITSTEAFF. The CDR3 nucleotides read TGTGCCAGCAGCCAAGATGCGCTGCGGGAGAGGATAACATCCACTGAAGCTTTCTTT.

V usage is TRBV11-3 and J usage is TRBJ1-2, with a weak D call TRBD1 (5 bases). V lost 4 bases to trimming and J lost 5 bases, with 17 bases between them. This CDR3 contains 15 residues. Looked up from germline, CDR1 is SGHNT and CDR2 is YENEEA. CDR3 protein: CASSWEKDIPYGYTF. The CDR3 region has the DNA TGTGCCAGCAGCTGGGAAAAGGACATTCCATATGGCTACACCTTC. The entire variable domain, with the rest obtained from reference TRBV11-3 and TRBJ1-2, is as follows: EAGVVQSPRYKIIEKKQPVAFWCNPISGHNTLYWYLQNLGQGPELLIRYENEEAVDDSQLPKDRFSAERLKGVDSTLKIQPAELGDSAVYLCASSWEKDIPYGYTFGSGTRLTVV.